This T cell receptor beta chain came from a study of blood T cell repertoires in COVID-19. Study at large: From the United States, Italy and Spain came samples of acute and convalescent COVID-19.

The CDR3 length is 14 residues. V was pared by 5 bases and J by 6 bases, with 6 bases of the junction left unmatched. CDR1 SGHRS and CDR2 YFSETQ come from the germline V gene. Authors' processing steps: Amplified reference gene primers provided the basis for estimating nucleated cell counts. Measured with immunoSEQ multiplex PCR; TCRdb has only the in-frame clones, and not every one. V, J and clone size reflect that table, while D and trimming were determined from the DNA. Here the sample spans about 160,000 clones, around 74% being singletons. The gene calls are TRBV5-1 and TRBJ2-1; TRBD2 aligns across 9 bases. The sequenced sample consisted of peripheral blood. This clonotype originated in a man aged 65 to 85 with acute or convalescent COVID-19. CDR3 protein: CASSTGTSPNEQFF. The CDR3 nucleotides read TGCGCCAGCAGTACCGGGACTAGCCCCAATGAGCAGTTCTTC.